The present TCR beta chain was sequenced within a study of graft-versus-host responses after intestinal transplantation. Study overall: Recipients obtained multivisceral, liver-intestinal, or isolated intestinal transplants.

Method: immunoSEQ multiplex PCR; TCRdb's copy keeps in-frame clones and lacks some. This sample has just over 15,000 clones; about 90% occur once, and the top ten carry approximately 7%. Findings of the study overall: Some GvH clones appeared in ileal mucosa or blood before recipient bone marrow.

J gave up 0 bases and V 0 bases, and 4 bases lay outside the gene matches. The CDR3 spans 18 residues. Germline V gives CDR1 SGDLS, CDR2 YYNGEE. Comments on this clone: The antigen is undetermined.

The sequence was collected from a human patient who received an intestinal transplant, so some T cells may come from the graft donor. The specimen was bone marrow, collected approximately 120 days after intestinal transplantation. V usage is TRBV9 and J usage is TRBJ2-6, with TRBD2 matching 9 bases. The CDR3 loop reads CASSVGSGSASGANVLTF. CDR3 coding DNA: TGTGCCAGCAGCGTAGGTAGCGGGAGTGCCTCTGGGGCCAACGTCCTGACTTTC.